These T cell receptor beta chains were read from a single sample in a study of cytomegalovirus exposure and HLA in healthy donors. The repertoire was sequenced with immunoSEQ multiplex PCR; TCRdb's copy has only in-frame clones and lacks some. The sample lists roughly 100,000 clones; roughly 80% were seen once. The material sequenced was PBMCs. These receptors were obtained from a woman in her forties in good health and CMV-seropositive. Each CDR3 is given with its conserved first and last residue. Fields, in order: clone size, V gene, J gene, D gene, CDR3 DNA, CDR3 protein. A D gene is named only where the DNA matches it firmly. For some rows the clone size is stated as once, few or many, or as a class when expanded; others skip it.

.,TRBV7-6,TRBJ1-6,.,TGTGCCAGCAGCTTAGGCGTCGGGATTTCCTATAATTCACCCCTCCGCTTT,CASSLGVGISYNSPLRF
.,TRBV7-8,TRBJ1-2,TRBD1,TGTGCCAGCGGCCCCCGAGACAGGGCCTATGGCTACGCCTTC,CASGPRDRAYGYAF
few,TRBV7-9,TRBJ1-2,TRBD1,TGTGCCAGCAGACAACGACAGGGGGCCGTTTCAGATGGCTACACCTTC,CASRQRQGAVSDGYTF
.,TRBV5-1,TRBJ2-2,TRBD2,TGCGCCAGCAGCTTGGTCCCGGGGGGGAACACCGGGGAGCTGTTTTTT,CASSLVPGGNTGELFF
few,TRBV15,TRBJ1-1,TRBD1,TGTGCCACCAGCAGAACAGGGGTTACTGAAGCTTTCTTT,CATSRTGVTEAFF
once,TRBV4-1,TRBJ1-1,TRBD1,TGCGCCAGCAGCCCGACTACAGGGGAGAACACTGAAGCTTTCTTT,CASSPTTGENTEAFF
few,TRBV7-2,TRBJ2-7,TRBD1,TGTGCCAGCAGCTTAGTACGGGCAGGGGGATTCTACGAGCAGTACTTC,CASSLVRAGGFYEQYF
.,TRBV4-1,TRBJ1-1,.,TGCGCCAGCAGCCAGTCCGGGAGAAGCACTGAAGCTTTCTTT,CASSQSGRSTEAFF
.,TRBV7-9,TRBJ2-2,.,TGTGCCAGCAGCGCCAACTGGGGGGCCGGGGAGCTGTTTTTT,CASSANWGAGELFF
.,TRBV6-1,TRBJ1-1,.,TGTGCCAGCAGTGAACCAGGTAGAGCCACTGAAGCTTTCTTT,CASSEPGRATEAFF
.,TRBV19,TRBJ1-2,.,TGTGCCAGTAGTATACAGGGTATTTACTATGGCTACACCTTC,CASSIQGIYYGYTF
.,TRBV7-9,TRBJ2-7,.,TGTGCCAGCAGCTTAGTCGAGGGGGGGTGGTACGAGCAGTACTTC,CASSLVEGGWYEQYF
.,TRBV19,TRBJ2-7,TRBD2,TGTGCCAGTAGTATGGTGCCTAGCGGGAGTTACGAGCAGTACTTC,CASSMVPSGSYEQYF
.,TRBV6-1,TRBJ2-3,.,TGTGCCAGCAGTGAATCTCCGGGTCCAGATACGCAGTATTTT,CASSESPGPDTQYF
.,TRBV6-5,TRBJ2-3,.,TGTGCCAGCAGCAAAGACAGGATTACGCAGTATTTT,CASSKDRITQYF
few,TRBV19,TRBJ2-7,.,TGTGCCAGTAGTATAGCGGCACGGGGGACTTCCTACGAGCAGTACTTC,CASSIAARGTSYEQYF
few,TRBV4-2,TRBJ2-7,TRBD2,TGTGCCAGCAGCCAAGCAGGACCTCTCGGGCTAGCGGGTTTCTCCTACGAGCAGTACTTC,CASSQAGPLGLAGFSYEQYF
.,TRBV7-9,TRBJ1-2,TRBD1,TGTGCCAGCAGCTTAGGGACAGGACCTGATGGCTACACCTTC,CASSLGTGPDGYTF
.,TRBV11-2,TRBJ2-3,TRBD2,TGTGCCAGCAGCTTAGAGCGGGGGGCTACTAGCACAGATACGCAGTATTTT,CASSLERGATSTDTQYF
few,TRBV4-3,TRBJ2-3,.,TGCGCCAGCAGCCAAGACTCTTACACAGATACGCAGTATTTT,CASSQDSYTDTQYF
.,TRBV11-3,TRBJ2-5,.,TGTGCCAGCAGCTTAGTGCTAGCATCAGAGACCCAGTACTTC,CASSLVLASETQYF
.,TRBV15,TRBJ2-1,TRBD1,TGTGCCACCAGCAGCCGGGACAGTTCTTACAATGAGCAGTTCTTC,CATSSRDSSYNEQFF
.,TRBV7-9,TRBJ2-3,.,TGTGCCAGCAGCTTTAATCGGGTAACTAGCACAGATACGCAGTATTTT,CASSFNRVTSTDTQYF
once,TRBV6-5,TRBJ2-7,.,TGTGCCAGCAAGTGGAACAGGGAGCACGAGCAGTACTTC,CASKWNREHEQYF
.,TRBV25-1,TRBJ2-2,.,TGTGCCAGCAGTGTTTTGGAGGCCCCCGGGGAGCTGTTTTTT,CASSVLEAPGELFF